A selection of T cell receptor beta chains follows, all from one sample in a study of patients and donors after allogeneic stem cell transplantation. TCRdb processed the RT-PCR reads anew with MiXCR; each CDR3 protein has one entry. In the table there are a few hundred thousand distinct CDR3 sequences, 35% to 45% of which are singletons. The sample was blood, either unsorted or a sorted T cell fraction (not recorded which). Receptors originate from a human donor who was either an allogeneic HSCT recipient or a stem cell or donor lymphocyte infusion donor (not recorded which). It is not recorded whose cells these are; they may come from a transplant donor. The conserved cysteine and the conserved F or W are not part of the CDR3 here.

SARLAGSSSYNEQF,TRBV20-1,TRBJ2-1
SARDPDRYDGYT,TRBV20-1,TRBJ1-2
SASYGWENIQY,TRBV20-1,TRBJ2-4
SAYRGFQPQH,TRBV20-1,TRBJ1-5
ASSLTVTNTGELF,TRBV5-1,TRBJ2-2
SVESANYEQY,TRBV29-1,TRBJ2-7
ATSDPTGGHNEQY,TRBV24-1,TRBJ2-7
ASSQVSGTGGFGYT,TRBV4-1,TRBJ1-2
SATRARVGRNQPQH,TRBV20-1,TRBJ1-5
ASSRQGGNSPLH,TRBV3-1,TRBJ1-6
ASSPLSYNEQF,TRBV12-3/TRBV12-4,TRBJ2-1
ASSPTGPYNSPLH,TRBV5-1,TRBJ1-6
ASSPGVGRNEQF,TRBV11-3,TRBJ2-1
ASSQIAGTELH,TRBV3-1,TRBJ2-3
SARRVTGNTIY,TRBV20-1,TRBJ1-3
AISRTSGDNEQF,TRBV10-3,TRBJ2-1
ASSFRTGSYNSPLH,TRBV27,TRBJ1-6
ASSFVGMDTEAF,TRBV5-1,TRBJ1-1
ASSSGNTQY,TRBV7-3,TRBJ2-3
SASPGQGAHGYGYT,TRBV20-1,TRBJ1-2
ASSYGHSAKT,TRBV6-5,TRBJ1-2
SAGGAPKNIQY,TRBV20-1,TRBJ2-4
ASSPTKGTEAF,TRBV5-1,TRBJ1-1
ATSRDRGQGEVNQPQH,TRBV15,TRBJ1-5
ASADPNTEAF,TRBV10-1,TRBJ1-1
ASSYSPGQVDEQF,TRBV6-6,TRBJ2-1
SATRRGWVGYHGYT,TRBV20-1,TRBJ1-2
ASSLERGGIWAKNIQY,TRBV7-6,TRBJ2-4
ASDLVWGSRMNTEAF,TRBV5-5,TRBJ1-1
ASSLRGPYSGNTIY,TRBV5-6,TRBJ1-3
ASSESGVDRDGYT,TRBV25-1,TRBJ1-2
ASSVEPGAREKLF,TRBV9,TRBJ1-4
ASSLDHVNTEAF,TRBV5-1,TRBJ1-1
ASSEGAVSGNTIY,TRBV25-1,TRBJ1-3
AISERSSYNSPLH,TRBV10-3,TRBJ1-6
ASSQTGTWGYGYT,TRBV4-1,TRBJ1-2
SVVAGELNEQF,TRBV29-1,TRBJ2-1
ASSYGVGEGSKETQY,TRBV6-6,TRBJ2-5
ASSQASNMGTLNSPLH,TRBV4-2,TRBJ1-6
AWSLGGNTEAF,TRBV30,TRBJ1-1
ASSGILDTQY,TRBV7-9,TRBJ2-3
AISEGDGNTIY,TRBV10-3,TRBJ1-3
ASSEGQGRAKAF,TRBV25-1,TRBJ1-1
SARVESSYNEQF,TRBV20-1,TRBJ2-1
ATSRASNSPLH,TRBV15,TRBJ1-6
SARVFPRQGSSYEQY,TRBV20-1,TRBJ2-7
ASSAAQTSNQPQH,TRBV5-5,TRBJ1-5